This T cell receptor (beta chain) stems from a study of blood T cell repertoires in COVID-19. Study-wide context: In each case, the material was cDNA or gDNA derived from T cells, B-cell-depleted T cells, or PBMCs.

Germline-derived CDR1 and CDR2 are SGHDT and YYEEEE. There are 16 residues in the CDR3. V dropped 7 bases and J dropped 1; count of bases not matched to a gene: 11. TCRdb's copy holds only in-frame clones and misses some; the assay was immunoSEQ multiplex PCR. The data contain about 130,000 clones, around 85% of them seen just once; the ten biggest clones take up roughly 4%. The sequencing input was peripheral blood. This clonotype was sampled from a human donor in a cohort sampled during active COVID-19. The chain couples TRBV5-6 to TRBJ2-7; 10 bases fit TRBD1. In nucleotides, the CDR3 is TGTGCCAGCTGGTTGTACGGGACAGGGGTGTCCTACGAGCAGTACTTC. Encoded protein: CASWLYGTGVSYEQYF.